These T cell receptor beta chains were read from a single sample in a study of beta chain features in type 1 diabetes. Sequencing used immunoSEQ multiplex PCR; TCRdb keeps in-frame clones, though not all of them. The sample contains roughly 730,000 clones, around 15% of which appear only once. Specimen: naive CD4+ T cells from blood. These receptors all stem from a man aged 18 to 29 with type 1 diabetes. CDR3s include the opening cysteine and the closing phenylalanine or tryptophan. A D gene is named only where the DNA matches it firmly. Clone size is shown for a subset of rows, as once, few, many or a class of expanded clone.

V: TRBV9
D: -
size: few
J: TRBJ2-5
CDR3: CASSVGGPRETQYF
DNA: TGTGCCAGCAGCGTAGGGGGGCCGAGGGAGACCCAGTACTTC

V: TRBV4-1
D: -
size: -
J: TRBJ1-5
CDR3: CASSRNGQLNQPQHF
DNA: TGCGCCAGCAGCCGGAACGGACAGCTCAATCAGCCCCAGCATTTT

V: TRBV5-1
D: TRBD1
size: few
J: TRBJ2-1
CDR3: CASRGTGKLGEQFF
DNA: TGCGCCAGCAGAGGGACAGGGAAGTTGGGTGAGCAGTTCTTC

V: TRBV6-1
D: TRBD2
size: -
J: TRBJ2-4
CDR3: CASSDSGEYKNIQYF
DNA: TGTGCCAGCAGTGATAGCGGGGAGTACAAAAACATTCAGTACTTC

V: TRBV6-1
D: -
size: few
J: TRBJ1-4
CDR3: CASSEAGIGPNGKLFF
DNA: TGTGCCAGCAGTGAAGCCGGGATTGGGCCTAATGGAAAACTGTTTTTT

V: TRBV5-6
D: TRBD1
size: -
J: TRBJ1-6
CDR3: CASSLPTGSSPLHF
DNA: TGTGCCAGCAGCTTGCCGACAGGGAGCTCACCCCTCCACTTT

V: TRBV6-5
D: -
size: -
J: TRBJ1-2
CDR3: CASSYYLNYGYTF
DNA: TGTGCCAGCAGTTACTATCTTAACTATGGCTACACCTTC

V: TRBV2
D: -
size: few
J: TRBJ2-3
CDR3: CASRNRASTDTQYF
DNA: TGTGCCAGCAGGAACAGGGCCTCCACAGATACGCAGTATTTT

V: TRBV19
D: -
size: few
J: TRBJ1-2
CDR3: CATGDYGYTF
DNA: TGTGCAACCGGGGACTATGGCTACACCTTC

V: TRBV5-4
D: -
size: few
J: TRBJ2-3
CDR3: CASSQPGLASTDTQYF
DNA: TGTGCCAGCAGCCAACCGGGACTGGCTAGCACAGATACGCAGTATTTT

V: TRBV30
D: -
size: -
J: TRBJ1-4
CDR3: CAWSTVSTNEKLFF
DNA: TGTGCCTGGAGTACAGTGTCAACTAATGAAAAACTGTTTTTT

V: TRBV5-4
D: -
size: few
J: TRBJ2-3
CDR3: CASSLAERRSTDTQYF
DNA: TGTGCCAGCAGCTTGGCCGAACGGCGGAGCACAGATACGCAGTATTTT

V: TRBV9
D: -
size: few
J: TRBJ1-1
CDR3: CASSTGTDHTEAFF
DNA: TGTGCCAGCTCTACCGGGACCGACCACACTGAAGCTTTCTTT

V: TRBV28
D: TRBD1
size: -
J: TRBJ2-3
CDR3: CASSRRTGTTDTQYF
DNA: TGTGCCAGCAGCAGGCGGACAGGGACCACAGATACGCAGTATTTT

V: TRBV5-1
D: -
size: few
J: TRBJ1-3
CDR3: CASSLEASGNTIYF
DNA: TGCGCCAGCAGCTTGGAGGCCTCTGGAAACACCATATATTTT

V: TRBV7-9
D: TRBD1
size: few
J: TRBJ2-7
CDR3: CELEGANYEQYF
DNA: TGTGAGCTAGAGGGGGCTAACTACGAGCAGTACTTC

V: TRBV21-1
D: -
size: -
J: TRBJ2-5
CDR3: CAILTGMGETQYF
DNA: TGTGCCATCCTCACGGGGATGGGAGAGACCCAGTACTTC

V: TRBV18
D: TRBD1
size: -
J: TRBJ2-7
CDR3: CASSIGTEFYEQYF
DNA: TGTGCCAGCTCCATCGGGACAGAGTTCTACGAGCAGTACTTC

V: TRBV6-5
D: -
size: -
J: TRBJ2-1
CDR3: CASSYSNGGHRNEQFF
DNA: TGTGCCAGCAGTTACTCTAACGGGGGGCATCGAAATGAGCAGTTCTTC

V: TRBV18
D: -
size: -
J: TRBJ1-3
CDR3: CASSPDGRDTDF
DNA: TGTGCCAGCTCGCCGGATGGAAGGGACACAGATTTT

V: TRBV18
D: TRBD1
size: few
J: TRBJ2-7
CDR3: CASSLRTGPYEQYF
DNA: TGTGCCAGCTCACTGCGGACAGGGCCTTACGAGCAGTACTTC

V: TRBV7-2
D: TRBD2
size: -
J: TRBJ2-3
CDR3: CASSPGRLAGGTTDTQYF
DNA: TGTGCCAGCAGCCCCGGGCGACTAGCGGGGGGGACAACAGATACGCAGTATTTT

V: TRBV25-1
D: -
size: -
J: TRBJ2-5
CDR3: CASSEGGGQFQETQYF
DNA: TGTGCCAGCAGTGAAGGAGGAGGACAGTTCCAAGAGACCCAGTACTTC

V: TRBV7-3
D: -
size: -
J: TRBJ2-1
CDR3: CASRGTAESNEQFF
DNA: TGTGCCAGCAGAGGGACCGCCGAGTCCAATGAGCAGTTCTTC

V: TRBV30
D: -
size: -
J: TRBJ1-3
CDR3: CAWSVPTGIGNTIYF
DNA: TGTGCCTGGAGTGTACCCACAGGGATTGGAAACACCATATATTTT

V: TRBV6-5
D: -
size: -
J: TRBJ2-5
CDR3: CASSRGVGETQYF
DNA: TGTGCCAGCAGCCGCGGGGTGGGGGAGACCCAGTACTTC

V: TRBV30
D: -
size: few
J: TRBJ2-7
CDR3: CAAPAPFSHEQYF
DNA: TGTGCCGCCCCCGCGCCCTTCAGCCACGAGCAGTACTTC

V: TRBV7-9
D: TRBD1
size: once
J: TRBJ2-7
CDR3: CASSSRTGGGEQYF
DNA: TGTGCCAGCAGCTCCAGGACAGGGGGCGGCGAGCAGTACTTC

V: TRBV9
D: -
size: few
J: TRBJ1-2
CDR3: CASSNAGAPGGYTF
DNA: TGTGCCAGCAGCAACGCTGGGGCTCCCGGAGGCTACACCTTC

V: TRBV6-5
D: -
size: -
J: TRBJ2-5
CDR3: CASSSSFPGRETQYF
DNA: TGTGCCAGCAGTTCCTCCTTCCCAGGGCGAGAGACCCAGTACTTC

V: TRBV7-9
D: -
size: -
J: TRBJ1-5
CDR3: CASSLGGGDNQPQHF
DNA: TGTGCCAGCAGCTTAGGAGGGGGGGACAATCAGCCCCAGCATTTT

V: TRBV11-1
D: -
size: -
J: TRBJ1-1
CDR3: CASSLRGDLNTEAFF
DNA: TGTGCCAGCAGCTTACGCGGTGACCTTAACACTGAAGCTTTCTTT

V: TRBV7-7
D: TRBD2
size: few
J: TRBJ2-5
CDR3: CASSPSGGAWETQYF
DNA: TGTGCTAGCAGCCCTAGCGGGGGGGCCTGGGAGACCCAGTACTTC

V: TRBV7-9
D: -
size: few
J: TRBJ1-1
CDR3: CASTTERGAHEAFF
DNA: TGTGCCAGCACTACGGAGAGGGGGGCCCATGAAGCTTTCTTT

V: TRBV19
D: -
size: few
J: TRBJ2-3
CDR3: CASSTRATDTQYF
DNA: TGTGCCAGTAGTACCCGGGCCACAGATACGCAGTATTTT

V: TRBV19
D: -
size: -
J: TRBJ2-3
CDR3: CASSSQTGTAQYF
DNA: TGTGCCAGTAGTTCTCAGACAGGCACGGCGCAGTATTTT

V: TRBV13
D: TRBD1
size: -
J: TRBJ1-1
CDR3: CASSLRGQGGAEAFF
DNA: TGTGCCAGCAGCTTACGAGGACAGGGGGGAGCAGAAGCTTTCTTT

V: TRBV9
D: -
size: -
J: TRBJ1-4
CDR3: CASSVGADEKLFF
DNA: TGTGCCAGCAGCGTAGGAGCGGATGAAAAACTGTTTTTT

V: TRBV5-1
D: TRBD1
size: -
J: TRBJ1-1
CDR3: CASSAQQGFMATEAFF
DNA: TGCGCCAGCAGCGCCCAACAGGGGTTTATGGCGACTGAAGCTTTCTTT

V: TRBV20-1
D: -
size: few
J: TRBJ1-4
CDR3: CSARDVKKLFF
DNA: TGCAGTGCTAGAGATGTGAAAAAACTGTTTTTT

V: TRBV27
D: -
size: few
J: TRBJ2-7
CDR3: CASSSRAGGGREQYF
DNA: TGTGCCAGCAGTTCCCGGGCAGGGGGAGGTAGGGAGCAGTACTTC

V: TRBV4-1
D: -
size: few
J: TRBJ1-5
CDR3: CASSQEAGDTYSNQPQHF
DNA: TGCGCCAGCAGCCAAGAGGCGGGGGACACCTATAGCAATCAGCCCCAGCATTTT

V: TRBV14
D: TRBD1
size: -
J: TRBJ2-7
CDR3: CASSHPGQDYEQYF
DNA: TGTGCCAGCAGCCACCCCGGACAGGACTACGAGCAGTACTTC

V: TRBV27
D: -
size: -
J: TRBJ1-3
CDR3: CASSLTGTTGNTIYF
DNA: TGTGCCAGCAGTTTGACTGGGACAACTGGAAACACCATATATTTT

V: TRBV5-8
D: -
size: few
J: TRBJ2-6
CDR3: CASRDSSSGANVLTF
DNA: TGTGCCAGCCGGGACTCGAGCTCTGGGGCCAACGTCCTGACTTTC

V: TRBV30
D: -
size: few
J: TRBJ1-5
CDR3: CAWSPDNSNQPQHF
DNA: TGTGCCTGGAGTCCAGATAATAGCAATCAGCCCCAGCATTTT

V: TRBV7-9
D: -
size: few
J: TRBJ1-3
CDR3: CASISGHSGNTIYF
DNA: TGTGCCAGCATCTCCGGGCACTCTGGAAACACCATATATTTT

V: TRBV2
D: -
size: few
J: TRBJ2-7
CDR3: CASKRDNLLGEQYF
DNA: TGTGCCAGCAAGCGGGACAATCTTTTGGGCGAGCAGTACTTC

V: TRBV6-4
D: -
size: -
J: TRBJ2-3
CDR3: CASSESGTGTDTQYF
DNA: TGTGCCAGCAGTGAATCTGGGACGGGGACAGATACGCAGTATTTT

V: TRBV4-1
D: -
size: -
J: TRBJ1-1
CDR3: CASSQDYRAAPREAFF
DNA: TGCGCCAGCAGCCAAGATTACAGGGCGGCTCCGAGGGAAGCTTTCTTT

V: TRBV28
D: -
size: -
J: TRBJ2-7
CDR3: CASFPRARGSYEQYF
DNA: TGTGCCAGCTTCCCCCGGGCCCGGGGATCCTACGAGCAGTACTTC

V: TRBV7-9
D: -
size: -
J: TRBJ2-7
CDR3: CASSRAAFHVF
DNA: TGTGCCAGCAGCCGCGCGGCTTTTCATGTCTTC

V: TRBV5-1
D: -
size: few
J: TRBJ1-2
CDR3: CASSFFAGLNYGYTF
DNA: TGCGCCAGCAGCTTTTTCGCGGGTCTTAACTATGGCTACACCTTC

V: TRBV30
D: TRBD1
size: few
J: TRBJ1-6
CDR3: CAWRPPRTGGLHF
DNA: TGTGCCTGGAGACCCCCTAGGACAGGGGGCCTCCACTTT

V: TRBV5-6
D: -
size: -
J: TRBJ2-7
CDR3: CASSRRGRGNEQYF
DNA: TGTGCCAGCAGCCGCCGCGGGCGAGGGAACGAGCAGTACTTC

V: TRBV6-5
D: -
size: -
J: TRBJ1-1
CDR3: CASISPGVRVTEAFF
DNA: TGTGCCAGCATCTCACCGGGGGTGAGGGTCACTGAAGCTTTCTTT

V: TRBV27
D: -
size: few
J: TRBJ1-3
CDR3: CASSLRGSGNTIYF
DNA: TGTGCCAGCAGTCTCCGAGGCTCTGGAAACACCATATATTTT

V: TRBV11-3
D: -
size: few
J: TRBJ2-2
CDR3: CASSLGGTANTGELFF
DNA: TGTGCCAGCAGCTTAGGCGGCACAGCGAACACCGGGGAGCTGTTTTTT

V: TRBV2
D: TRBD1
size: -
J: TRBJ1-4
CDR3: CASSDTGVNEKLFF
DNA: TGTGCCAGCAGTGACACAGGGGTTAATGAAAAACTGTTTTTT

V: TRBV7-9
D: -
size: few
J: TRBJ1-3
CDR3: CASSPGTGRPYLSGNTIYF
DNA: TGTGCCAGCAGCCCAGGGACGGGCAGGCCTTACCTCTCTGGAAACACCATATATTTT